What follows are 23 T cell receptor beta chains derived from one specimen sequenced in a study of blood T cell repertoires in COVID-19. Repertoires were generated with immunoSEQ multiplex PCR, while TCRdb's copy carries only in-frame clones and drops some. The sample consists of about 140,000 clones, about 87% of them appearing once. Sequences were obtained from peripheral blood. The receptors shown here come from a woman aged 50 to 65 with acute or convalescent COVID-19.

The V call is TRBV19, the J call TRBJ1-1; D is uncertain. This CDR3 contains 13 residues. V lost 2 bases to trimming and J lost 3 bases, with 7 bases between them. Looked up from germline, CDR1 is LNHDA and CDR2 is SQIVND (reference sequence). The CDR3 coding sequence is TGTGCCAGTAGTATAAATGAGTACACTGAAGCTTTCTTT. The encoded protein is CASSINEYTEAFF.

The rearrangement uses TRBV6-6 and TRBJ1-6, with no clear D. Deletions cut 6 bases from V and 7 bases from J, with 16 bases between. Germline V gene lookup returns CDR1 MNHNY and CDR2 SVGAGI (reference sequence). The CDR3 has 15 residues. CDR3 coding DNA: TGTGCCAGCAGCCCCGTCGGGTCTGGAAATTCACCCCTCCACTTT. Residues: CASSPVGSGNSPLHF.

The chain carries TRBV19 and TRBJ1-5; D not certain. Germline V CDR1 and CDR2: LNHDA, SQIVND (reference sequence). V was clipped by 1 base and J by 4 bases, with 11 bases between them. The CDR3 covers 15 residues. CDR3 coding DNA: TGTGCCAGTAGTATAGTTGCGCGGAATAATCAGCCCCAGCATTTT. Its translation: CASSIVARNNQPQHF.

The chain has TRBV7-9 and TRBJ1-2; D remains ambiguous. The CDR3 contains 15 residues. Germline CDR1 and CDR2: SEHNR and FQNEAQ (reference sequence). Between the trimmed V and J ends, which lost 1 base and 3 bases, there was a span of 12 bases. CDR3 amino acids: CASSLGRGRDYGYTF. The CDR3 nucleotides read TGTGCCAGCAGCTTAGGTCGGGGTCGGGACTATGGCTACACCTTC.

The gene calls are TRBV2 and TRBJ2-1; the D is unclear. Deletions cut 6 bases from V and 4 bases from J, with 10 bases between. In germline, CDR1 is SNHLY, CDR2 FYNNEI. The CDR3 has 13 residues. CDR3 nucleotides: TGTGCCAGCAGCAATAGCCCATACAATGAGCAGTTCTTC. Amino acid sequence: CASSNSPYNEQFF.

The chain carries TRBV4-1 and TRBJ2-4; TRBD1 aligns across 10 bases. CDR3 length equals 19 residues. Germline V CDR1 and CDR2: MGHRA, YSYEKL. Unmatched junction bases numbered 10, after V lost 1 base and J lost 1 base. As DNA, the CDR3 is TGCGCCAGCAGCCAAGTTTGGTCCGGGACAGGGGTGGCCAAAAACATTCAGTACTTC. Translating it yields CASSQVWSGTGVAKNIQYF.

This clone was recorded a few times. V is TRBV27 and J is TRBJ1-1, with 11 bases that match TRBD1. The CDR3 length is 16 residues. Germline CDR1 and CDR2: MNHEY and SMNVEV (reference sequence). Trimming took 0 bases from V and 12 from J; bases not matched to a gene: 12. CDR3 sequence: CASSLSGTGGIEVTFF. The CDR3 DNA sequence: TGTGCCAGCAGTTTATCGGGGACAGGGGGGATTGAGGTAACTTTCTTT.

DNA for the CDR3: TGTGCCACCAGTATGGCGGGGAACTACGAGCAGTACTTC. Protein product: CATSMAGNYEQYF. The chain links TRBV24-1 to TRBJ2-7; tentative D call: TRBD2 (6 bases). CDR1 KGHDR and CDR2 SFDVKD come from the germline V gene. CDR3 length: 13 residues. Trimming removed 6 bases at V and 3 bases at J, with 11 bases between.

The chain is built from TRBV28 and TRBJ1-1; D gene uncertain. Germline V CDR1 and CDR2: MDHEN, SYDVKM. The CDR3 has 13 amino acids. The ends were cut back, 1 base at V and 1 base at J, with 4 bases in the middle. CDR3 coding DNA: TGTGCCAGCAGTTTATTCGGGAACACTGAAGCTTTCTTT. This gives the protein CASSLFGNTEAFF.

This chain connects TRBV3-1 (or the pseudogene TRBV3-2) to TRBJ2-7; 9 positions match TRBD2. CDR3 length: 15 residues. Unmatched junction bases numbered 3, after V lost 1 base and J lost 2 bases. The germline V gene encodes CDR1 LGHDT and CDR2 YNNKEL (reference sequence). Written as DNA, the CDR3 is TGTGCCAGCAGCCAAGCGTCTAGCGGGGCCTACGAGCAGTACTTC. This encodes CASSQASSGAYEQYF.

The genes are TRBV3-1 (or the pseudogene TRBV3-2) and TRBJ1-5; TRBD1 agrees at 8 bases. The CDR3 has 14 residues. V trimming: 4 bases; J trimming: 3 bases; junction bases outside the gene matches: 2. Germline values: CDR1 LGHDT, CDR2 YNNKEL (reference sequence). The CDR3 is CASSLTGVNQPQHF. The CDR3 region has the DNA TGTGCCAGCAGCCTGACAGGGGTCAATCAGCCCCAGCATTTT.

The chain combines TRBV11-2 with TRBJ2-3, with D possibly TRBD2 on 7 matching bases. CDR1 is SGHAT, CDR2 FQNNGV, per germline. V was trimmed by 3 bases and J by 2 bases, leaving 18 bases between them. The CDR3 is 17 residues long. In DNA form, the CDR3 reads TGTGCCAGCAGCTTGAGAAAGGGGGGGGCCCCCACAGATACGCAGTATTTT. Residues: CASSLRKGGAPTDTQYF. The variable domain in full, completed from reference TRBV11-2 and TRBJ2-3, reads EAGVAQSPRYKIIEKRQSVAFWCNPISGHATLYWYQQILGQGPKLLIQFQNNGVVDDSQLPKDRFSAERLKGVDSTLKIQPAKLEDSAVYLCASSLRKGGAPTDTQYFGPGTRLTVL.

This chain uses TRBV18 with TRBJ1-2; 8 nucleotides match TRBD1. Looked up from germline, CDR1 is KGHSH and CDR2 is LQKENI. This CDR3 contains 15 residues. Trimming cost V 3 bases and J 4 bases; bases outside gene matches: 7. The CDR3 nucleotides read TGTGCCAGCTCACCTCAGGGGACAGGCCTCTATGGCTACACCTTC. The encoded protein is CASSPQGTGLYGYTF.

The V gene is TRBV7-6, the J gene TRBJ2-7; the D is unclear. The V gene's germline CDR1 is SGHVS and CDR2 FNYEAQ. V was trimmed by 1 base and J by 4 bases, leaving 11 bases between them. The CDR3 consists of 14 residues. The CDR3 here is CASSLEMRGYEQYF. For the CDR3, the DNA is TGTGCCAGCAGCTTAGAGATGAGAGGATACGAGCAGTACTTC.

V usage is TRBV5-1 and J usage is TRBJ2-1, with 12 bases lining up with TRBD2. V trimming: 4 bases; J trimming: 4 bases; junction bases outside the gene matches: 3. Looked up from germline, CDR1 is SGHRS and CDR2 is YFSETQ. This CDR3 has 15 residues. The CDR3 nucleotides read TGCGCCAGCAGCCAGACTAGCGGGGGTTACAATGAGCAGTTCTTC. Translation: CASSQTSGGYNEQFF. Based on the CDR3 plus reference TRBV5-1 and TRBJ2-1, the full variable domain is KAGVTQTPRYLIKTRGQQVTLSCSPISGHRSVSWYQQTPGQGLQFLFEYFSETQRNKGNFPGRFSGRQFSNSRSEMNVSTLELGDSALYLCASSQTSGGYNEQFFGPGTRLTVL.

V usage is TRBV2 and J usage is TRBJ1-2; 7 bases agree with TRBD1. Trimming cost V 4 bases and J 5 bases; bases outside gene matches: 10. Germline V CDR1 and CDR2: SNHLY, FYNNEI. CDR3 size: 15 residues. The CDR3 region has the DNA TGTGCCAGCAGTGTTGGTCTACAGGGGAATTATGGCTACACCTTC. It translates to CASSVGLQGNYGYTF.

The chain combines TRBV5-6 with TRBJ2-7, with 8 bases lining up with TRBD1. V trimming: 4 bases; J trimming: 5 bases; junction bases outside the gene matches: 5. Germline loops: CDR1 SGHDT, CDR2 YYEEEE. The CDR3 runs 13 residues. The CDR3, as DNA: TGTGCCAGCAGCCCAGGGGGCTTCCACGAGCAGTACTTC. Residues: CASSPGGFHEQYF.

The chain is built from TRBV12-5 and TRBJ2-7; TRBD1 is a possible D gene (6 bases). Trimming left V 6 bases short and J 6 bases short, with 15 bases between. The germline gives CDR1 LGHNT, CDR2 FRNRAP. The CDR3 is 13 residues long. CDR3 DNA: TGTGCTAGTGGAAGGGACATTCAAGGCGAGCAGTACTTC. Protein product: CASGRDIQGEQYF.

The CDR3 reads CATSDPDGSSGANVLTF. Written as DNA, the CDR3 is TGTGCCACCAGTGATCCGGACGGGAGCTCTGGGGCCAACGTCCTGACTTTC. This chain uses TRBV24-1 with TRBJ2-6; D is possibly TRBD2 (6 bases). This CDR3 has 17 residues. The germline V gene has CDR1 KGHDR and CDR2 SFDVKD. Trimming pared 3 bases from V and 0 bases from J, leaving 11 bases between.

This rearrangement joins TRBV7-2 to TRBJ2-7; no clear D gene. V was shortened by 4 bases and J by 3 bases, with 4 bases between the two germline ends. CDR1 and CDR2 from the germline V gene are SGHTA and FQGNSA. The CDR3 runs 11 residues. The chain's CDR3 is CASSSIYEQYF. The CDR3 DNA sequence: TGTGCCAGCAGCTCCATCTACGAGCAGTACTTC.

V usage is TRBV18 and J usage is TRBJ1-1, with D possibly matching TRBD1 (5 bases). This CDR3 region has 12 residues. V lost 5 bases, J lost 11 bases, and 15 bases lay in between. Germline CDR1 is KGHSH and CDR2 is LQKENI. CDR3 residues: CASSIPTGGAFF. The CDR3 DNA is TGTGCCAGCTCAATCCCCACGGGGGGTGCTTTCTTT.

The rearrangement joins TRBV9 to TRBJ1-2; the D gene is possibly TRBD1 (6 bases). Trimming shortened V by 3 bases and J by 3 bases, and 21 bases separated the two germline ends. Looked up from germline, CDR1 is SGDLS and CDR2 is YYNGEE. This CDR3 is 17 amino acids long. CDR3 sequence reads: CASSATAQGSVDYGYTF. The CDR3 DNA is TGTGCCAGCAGCGCAACTGCACAGGGCTCTGTGGACTATGGCTACACCTTC.

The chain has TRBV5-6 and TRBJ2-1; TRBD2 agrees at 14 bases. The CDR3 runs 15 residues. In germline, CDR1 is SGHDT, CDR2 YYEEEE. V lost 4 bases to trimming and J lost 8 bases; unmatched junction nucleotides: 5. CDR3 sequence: CASSGGTSGSDEQFF. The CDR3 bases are TGTGCCAGCAGCGGTGGGACTAGCGGGAGCGATGAGCAGTTCTTC.